Described below is a single T cell receptor (beta chain) sequence and its context. These data belong to a study of lymphopenia after photon versus proton radiotherapy. Profiled with immunoSEQ multiplex PCR; TCRdb holds only in-frame clones, not every one. The table has some 20,000 clones, around 90% seen once. The source of this sequence is a man between 60 and 75 years old with pancreatic cancer. The sequenced sample was peripheral blood, obtained from a patient treated with photon-based radiotherapy.

The CDR3 is CASSEVAGGTDTQYF. CDR3 DNA sequence: TGTGCCAGCAGTGAAGTGGCCGGGGGCACAGATACGCAGTATTTT. The chain has TRBV6-1 and TRBJ2-3, with D possibly matching TRBD2 (5 bases). V was cut by 1 base and J by 1 base, with 9 bases left in between. This CDR3 is 15 amino acids long. The germline CDR1 and CDR2 sequences are MNHNS and SASEGT.